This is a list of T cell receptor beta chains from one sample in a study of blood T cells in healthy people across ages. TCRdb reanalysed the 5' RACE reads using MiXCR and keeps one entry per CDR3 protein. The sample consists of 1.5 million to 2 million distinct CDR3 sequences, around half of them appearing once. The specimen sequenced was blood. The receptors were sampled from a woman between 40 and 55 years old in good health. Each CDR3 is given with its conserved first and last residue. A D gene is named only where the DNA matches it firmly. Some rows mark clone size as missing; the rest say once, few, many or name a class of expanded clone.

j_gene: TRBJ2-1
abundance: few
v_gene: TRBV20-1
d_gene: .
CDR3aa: CSASRSGNYNEQFF
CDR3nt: TGCAGTGCTAGTCGGTCGGGGAACTACAATGAGCAGTTCTTC

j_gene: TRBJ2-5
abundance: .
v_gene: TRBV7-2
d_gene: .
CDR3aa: CARSLGIQETQYF
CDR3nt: TGTGCCCGCAGCTTAGGAATTCAAGAGACCCAGTACTTC

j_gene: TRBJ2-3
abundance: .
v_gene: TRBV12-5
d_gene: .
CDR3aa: CASGLGTETDTQYF
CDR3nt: TGTGCTAGTGGTTTGGGGACCGAAACAGATACGCAGTATTTT

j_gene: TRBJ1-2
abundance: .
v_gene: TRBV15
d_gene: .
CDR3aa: CATSRESRNYGYTF
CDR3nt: TGTGCCACCAGCAGAGAGAGCAGGAACTATGGCTACACCTTC

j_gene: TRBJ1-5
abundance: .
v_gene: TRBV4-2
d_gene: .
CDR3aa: CASSPRVGGANQPQHF
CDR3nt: TGTGCCAGCAGCCCGAGAGTCGGGGGGGCGAATCAGCCCCAGCATTTT

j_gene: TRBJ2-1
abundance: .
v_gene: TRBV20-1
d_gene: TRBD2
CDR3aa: CSALAGGIYNEQFF
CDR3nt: TGCAGTGCTTTAGCGGGGGGCATATACAATGAGCAGTTCTTC

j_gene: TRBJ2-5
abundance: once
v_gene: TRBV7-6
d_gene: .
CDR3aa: CASSPARLPGGETQYF
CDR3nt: TGTGCCAGCAGCCCAGCCCGACTTCCTGGCGGGGAGACCCAGTACTTC

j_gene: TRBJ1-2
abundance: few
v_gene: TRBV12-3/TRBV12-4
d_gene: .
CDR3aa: CASSFAARDGYTF
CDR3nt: TGTGCCAGCAGTTTCGCTGCTCGGGATGGCTACACCTTC

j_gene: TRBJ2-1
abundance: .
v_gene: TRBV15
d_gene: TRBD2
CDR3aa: CATSRGEAGGNEQFF
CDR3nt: TGTGCCACCAGCAGAGGGGAAGCGGGGGGCAATGAGCAGTTCTTC

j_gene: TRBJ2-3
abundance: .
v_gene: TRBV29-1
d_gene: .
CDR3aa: CSVDRQNTDTQYF
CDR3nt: TGCAGCGTTGACCGGCAGAACACAGATACGCAGTATTTT